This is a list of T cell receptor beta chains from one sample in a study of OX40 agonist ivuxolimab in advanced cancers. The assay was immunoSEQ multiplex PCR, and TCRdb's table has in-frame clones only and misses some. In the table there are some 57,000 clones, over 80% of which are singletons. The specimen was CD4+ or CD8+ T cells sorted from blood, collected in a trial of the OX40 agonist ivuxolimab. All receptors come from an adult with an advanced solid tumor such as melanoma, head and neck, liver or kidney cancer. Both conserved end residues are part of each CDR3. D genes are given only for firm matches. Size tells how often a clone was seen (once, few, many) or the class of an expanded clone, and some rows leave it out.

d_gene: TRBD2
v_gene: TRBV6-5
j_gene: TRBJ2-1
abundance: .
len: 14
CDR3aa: CASSETGGYNEQFF
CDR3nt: TGTGCCAGCAGCGAGACCGGGGGGTACAATGAGCAGTTCTTC

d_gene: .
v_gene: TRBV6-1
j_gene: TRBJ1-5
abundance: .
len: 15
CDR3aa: CASSATGYSNQPQHF
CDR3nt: TGTGCCAGCAGCGCGACAGGTTATAGCAATCAGCCCCAGCATTTT

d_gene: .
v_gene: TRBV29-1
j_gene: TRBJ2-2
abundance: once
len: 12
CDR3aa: CSVAPNTGELFF
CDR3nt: TGCAGCGTTGCCCCGAACACCGGGGAGCTGTTTTTT

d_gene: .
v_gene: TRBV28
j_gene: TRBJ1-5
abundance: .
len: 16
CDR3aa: CASSPTGLYSNQPQHF
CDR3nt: TGTGCCAGCAGTCCCACAGGGCTGTATAGCAATCAGCCCCAGCATTTT

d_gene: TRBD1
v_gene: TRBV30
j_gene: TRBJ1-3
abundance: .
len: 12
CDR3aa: CALQGGGNTIYF
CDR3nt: TGTGCCTTACAGGGGGGAGGAAACACCATATATTTT

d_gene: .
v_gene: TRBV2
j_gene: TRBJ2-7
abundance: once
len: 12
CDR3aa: CASLKTPYEQYF
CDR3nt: TGTGCCAGCCTAAAAACCCCTTACGAGCAGTACTTC

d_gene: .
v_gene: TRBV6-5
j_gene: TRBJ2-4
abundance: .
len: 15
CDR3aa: CASSYSWEAKNIQYF
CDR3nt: TGTGCCAGCAGTTACTCTTGGGAAGCCAAAAACATTCAGTACTTC

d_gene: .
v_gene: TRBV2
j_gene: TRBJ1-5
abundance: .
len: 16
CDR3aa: CASSEFREWSNQPQHF
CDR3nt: TGTGCCAGCAGTGAGTTCAGGGAATGGAGCAATCAGCCCCAGCATTTT

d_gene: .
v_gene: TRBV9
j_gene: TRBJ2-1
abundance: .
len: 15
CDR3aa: CASSASYRGNNEQFF
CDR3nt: TGTGCCAGCAGCGCCTCTTACCGGGGCAACAATGAGCAGTTCTTC

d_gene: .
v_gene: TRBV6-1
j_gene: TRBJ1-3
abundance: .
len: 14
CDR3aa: CASSVLGTGNTIYF
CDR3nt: TGTGCCAGCAGTGTGCTCGGGACTGGAAACACCATATATTTT

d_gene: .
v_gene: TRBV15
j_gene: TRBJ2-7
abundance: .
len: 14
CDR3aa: CATSRAGESYEQYF
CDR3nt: TGTGCCACCAGCAGAGCTGGGGAATCCTACGAGCAGTACTTC

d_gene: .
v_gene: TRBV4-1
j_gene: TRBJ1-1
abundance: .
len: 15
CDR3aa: CASSQDPGRDTEAFF
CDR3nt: TGCGCCAGCAGCCAAGACCCGGGAAGGGACACTGAAGCTTTCTTT

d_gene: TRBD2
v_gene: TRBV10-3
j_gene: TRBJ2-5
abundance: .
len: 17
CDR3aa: CAISESTLAGEGETQYF
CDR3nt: TGTGCCATCAGTGAGTCAACGCTAGCGGGAGAGGGAGAGACCCAGTACTTC

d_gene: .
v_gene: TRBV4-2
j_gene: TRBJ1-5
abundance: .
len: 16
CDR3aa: CASSQEWPYSNQPQHF
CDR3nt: TGTGCCAGCAGCCAAGAATGGCCGTATAGCAATCAGCCCCAGCATTTT

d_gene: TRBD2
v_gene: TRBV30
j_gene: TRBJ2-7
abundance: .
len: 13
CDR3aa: CAWSTGGSYEQYF
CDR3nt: TGTGCCTGGAGTACGGGGGGATCCTACGAGCAGTACTTC

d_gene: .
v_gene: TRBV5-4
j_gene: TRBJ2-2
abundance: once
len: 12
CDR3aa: CASNPSSGELFF
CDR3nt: TGTGCCAGCAATCCATCCTCCGGGGAGCTGTTTTTT

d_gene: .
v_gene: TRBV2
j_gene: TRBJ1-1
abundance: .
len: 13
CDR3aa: CASSLDENTEAFF
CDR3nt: TGTGCCAGCAGCCTGGACGAGAACACTGAAGCTTTCTTT

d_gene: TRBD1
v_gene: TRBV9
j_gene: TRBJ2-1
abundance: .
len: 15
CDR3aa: CASSPGQGGTNEQFF
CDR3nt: TGTGCCAGCAGCCCTGGACAGGGGGGGACAAATGAGCAGTTCTTC

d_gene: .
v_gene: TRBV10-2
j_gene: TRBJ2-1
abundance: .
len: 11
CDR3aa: CASSWGLEQFF
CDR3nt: TGCGCCAGCAGTTGGGGCCTTGAGCAGTTCTTC

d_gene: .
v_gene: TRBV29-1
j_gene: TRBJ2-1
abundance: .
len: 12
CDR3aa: CSVRQGYNEQFF
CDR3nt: TGCAGCGTTAGGCAGGGCTACAATGAGCAGTTCTTC

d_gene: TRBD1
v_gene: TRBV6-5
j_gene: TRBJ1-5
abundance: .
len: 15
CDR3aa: CASSLGQNSNQPQHF
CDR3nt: TGTGCCAGCAGTTTGGGACAGAATAGCAATCAGCCCCAGCATTTT

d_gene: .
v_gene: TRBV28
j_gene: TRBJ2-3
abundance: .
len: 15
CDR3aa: CASSKLQTDTDTQYF
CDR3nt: TGTGCCAGCAGTAAGCTACAGACAGACACAGATACGCAGTATTTT

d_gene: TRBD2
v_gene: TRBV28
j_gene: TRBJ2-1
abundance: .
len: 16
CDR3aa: CASSAPLAGAYNEQFF
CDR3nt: TGTGCCAGCAGTGCCCCACTAGCGGGGGCCTACAATGAGCAGTTCTTC

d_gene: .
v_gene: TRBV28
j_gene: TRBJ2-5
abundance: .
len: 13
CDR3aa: CASRNWWFETQYF
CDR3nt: TGTGCCAGCAGGAATTGGTGGTTTGAGACCCAGTACTTC

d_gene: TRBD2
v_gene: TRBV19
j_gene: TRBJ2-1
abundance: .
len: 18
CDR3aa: CASRFGTSGEFLYNEQFF
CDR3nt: TGTGCCAGTAGATTCGGGACTAGCGGAGAATTCCTTTACAATGAGCAGTTCTTC